One sample yielded the 27 T cell receptor beta chains listed below, sequenced in a study of CD8+ T cells in alopecia areata. cDNA prepared by RNA extraction and subsequent reverse transcription served as the template for sequencing. TCRdb's copy holds only in-frame clones and misses some; the assay was immunoSEQ multiplex PCR. The sample presents over 100,000 clones, none singletons. Source material: lesional skin. Receptors originate from a C3H/HeJ mouse with alopecia areata. Strain haplotype (MHC): H2-k.

This clone came up a few times. The genes are named according to mouse. The read falls 4 residues short of the CDR3 end, and the missing part is taken from the germline J gene. V is TRBV13-3 and J is TRBJ2-2, with TRBD1 matching 8 bases. Germline assignment: CDR1 NNHDY and CDR2 SYVADS. The CDR3 is made up of 16 amino acids. V gave up 1 base and J gave up 0 bases; unmatched junction bases: 2. The CDR3 region is CASSDPGGANTGQLYF. The CDR3 bases that were read are TGTGCCAGCAGTGATCCAGGGGGCGCAAACACCGGG.

This clone has only a few counts. At residue 13, the TCRdb protein departs from the DNA translation, so the protein shown here was derived from the DNA itself. The genes are named according to mouse. The CDR3 is cut off 3 residues early in the read; its end comes from the germline J gene. This chain links TRBV13-3 with TRBJ1-6, with 8 nucleotides matching TRBD1. TRBJ1-6 is flagged as an ORF with uncertain function. V gave up 1 base and J gave up 5 bases; unmatched junction bases: 5. Germline-derived CDR1 and CDR2 are NNHDY and SYVADS. The CDR3 length is 16 residues. The CDR3 here is CASSDRPGGDNSPLYF. CDR3 DNA (partial): TGTGCCAGCAGTGATAGGCCAGGGGGCGATAATTCGCCC.

A few counts support this clone. Any gene name here is a mouse gene name. The CDR3 extends 4 residues past the end of the read, so its final part is completed from the germline J gene. The rearrangement links TRBV17 to TRBJ2-3; tentative D call: TRBD2 (7 bases). Looked up from germline, CDR1 is MNHDT and CDR2 is YYDKIL. Between the trimmed V and J ends, which lost 0 bases and 0 bases, there was a span of 16 bases. The CDR3 spans 18 residues. Partial CDR3 DNA: TGTGCTAGCAGTAGAGATTGGGGGGCGGGGTTAAGTGCAGAA. Translated, it gives CASSRDWGAGLSAE. The whole CDR3 protein is CASSRDWGAGLSAETLYF.

This clone was seen more than once but under ten times. The gene symbols are mouse symbols. The read halts 4 residues ahead of the CDR3 end, with the missing end drawn from the germline J gene. V and J are TRBV1 and TRBJ2-1; perhaps TRBD1 as D (6 bases). Germline CDR1 reads NSQYPW; CDR2 reads LRSPGD (reference sequence). The CDR3 is 15 residues long. Trimming removed 4 bases from V and 1 base from J, with 11 bases in between. The CDR3 bases that were read are TGCACCTGCAGTGTCCGGGGACAAAACTATGCT. It translates to CTCSVRGQNYA. The complete CDR3 sequence is CTCSVRGQNYAEQFF.

Of note for this clone: Mouse gene names and germline throughout. The CDR3 end lies 4 residues beyond the end of the read and is filled in from the germline J gene. The gene calls are TRBV16 and TRBJ2-3; D remains ambiguous. The V end was cut by 4 bases, the J end by 3 bases, with 5 bases between. The CDR3 sequence is 12 residues long. Germline V CDR1 and CDR2: SGHSA, FRNQAP. The DNA read from the CDR3 is TGTGCAAGCAGCTCGACAGCAGAA. This sequence encodes CASSSTAE. The whole CDR3 region reads CASSSTAETLYF.

This clone came up a few times. Mouse gene names and germline throughout. The read gets to within 4 residues of the CDR3 end, and the germline J gene fills in the rest. The chain is built from TRBV13-3 and TRBJ2-7, with D perhaps matching TRBD2 (7 bases). Germline V gene lookup returns CDR1 NNHDY and CDR2 SYVADS. CDR3 size: 16 residues. The part of the CDR3 DNA that was read is TGTGCCAGCAGTGATGAAGGGGGGGTGGAGGGGTAT. Translating gives CASSDEGGVEGY. The full CDR3 reads CASSDEGGVEGYEQYF.

Points on this clone: Germline and genes here are mouse. The read ends 4 residues shy of where the CDR3 ends; the end is completed using the germline J gene. The chain employs TRBV19 and TRBJ2-4; D is possibly TRBD2 (6 bases). The CDR3 has 16 amino acids. V shed 0 bases and J shed 0 bases, with 11 bases lying between them. Germline V gene sequence: CDR1 FNHDT, CDR2 SITEND (reference sequence). CDR3 bases read: TGTGCCAGCAGTATAGGGCTGGGGACTAGTCAAAAC. Protein sequence: CASSIGLGTSQN. The CDR3 in full is CASSIGLGTSQNTLYF.

Note on this clone: The gene names given are mouse names. The CDR3 extends 4 residues past the end of the read, so its final part is completed from the germline J gene. The chain uses TRBV17 and TRBJ2-5; TRBD2 aligns across 9 bases. This CDR3 contains 15 residues. V was pared by 1 base and J by 2 bases, with 1 base of the junction left unmatched. Germline V CDR1 and CDR2: MNHDT, YYDKIL. The CDR3 here is CASSRGGGAQDTQYF. CDR3 DNA (partial): TGTGCTAGCAGTAGAGGTGGGGGGGCCCAAGAC.

To note about this clone: Mouse gene names and germline throughout. Read sequence stops 4 residues before the CDR3 end, and the germline J gene provides the missing end. The chain uses TRBV12-1 and TRBJ1-2, with D unresolved. CDR1 and CDR2 from the germline V gene are SGHSN and HYEKVE. The CDR3 spans 14 residues. Between the trimmed V and J ends, which lost 4 bases and 0 bases, there was a span of 11 bases. The CDR3 protein is CASSFKNSNSDYTF. The DNA read from the CDR3 is TGTGCCAGCTCCTTCAAAAACTCAAACTCC.

Regarding this clone: Genes here carry mouse names. The CDR3 here is CASRDRGRAETLYF. The sequenced CDR3 bases are TGTGCCAGCAGGGACAGGGGGCGGGCAGAA. The chain uses TRBV19 and TRBJ2-3; 11 positions match TRBD1. Read sequence stops 4 residues before the CDR3 end, and the germline J gene provides the missing end. The CDR3 has 14 amino acids. The V segment lost 5 bases and the J segment 3 bases; nucleotides outside the gene matches: 2. Germline values: CDR1 FNHDT, CDR2 SITEND (reference sequence).

In its sample, this clone was seen a few times. All gene names here are mouse names. The read ends 4 residues shy of where the CDR3 ends; the end is completed using the germline J gene. The J gene is TRBJ2-2, the V gene TRBV17, with D possibly matching TRBD2 (5 bases). Germline CDR1 MNHDT, CDR2 YYDKIL. Trimming pared 4 bases from V and 5 bases from J, leaving 5 bases between. This CDR3 spans 12 amino acids. CDR3 loop: CASSTGTGQLYF. The DNA read from the CDR3 is TGTGCTAGCAGTACTGGGACCGGG.

This clone showed up just a few times. The gene symbols are mouse symbols. Read coverage stops 4 residues before the CDR3 terminus; the germline J gene supplies the remainder. The gene calls are TRBV19 and TRBJ2-3; weak D call: TRBD2 (5 bases). The length of the CDR3 is 13 residues. V lost 9 bases, J lost 1 base, and 12 bases lay in between. CDR1 and CDR2 (germline): FNHDT, SITEND (reference sequence). The part of the CDR3 DNA that was read is TGTGCCACCCCGGACTTTGGTGCAGAA. This codes for CATPDFGAE. The whole CDR3 protein is CATPDFGAETLYF. The full variable domain, completed using reference TRBV19 and TRBJ2-3, is GGIITQTPKFLIGQEGQKLTLKCQQNFNHDTMYWYRQDSGKGLRLIYYSITENDLQKGDLSEGYDASREKKSSFSLTVTSAQKNEMAVFLCATPDFGAETLYFGSGTRLTVL.

Comment on this clone: Gene names and germline refer to mouse. The sequenced fragment ends 4 residues before the CDR3 boundary, so the rest is inferred from the germline J gene. The chain uses TRBV13-3 and TRBJ1-2; D unresolved. The germline CDR1 and CDR2 sequences are NNHDY and SYVADS. With 0 bases removed from V and 0 bases from J, the gap between germline ends came to 9 bases. The CDR3 sequence is 15 residues long. The CDR3 sequence is CASSDAWGSNSDYTF. The CDR3 bases that were read are TGTGCCAGCAGTGATGCTTGGGGTTCAAACTCC.

In this sample, this clone turned up many times. Any gene name here is a mouse gene name. The read ends 4 residues shy of where the CDR3 ends; the end is completed using the germline J gene. The chain is built from TRBV13-3 and TRBJ2-2; 8 nucleotides line up with TRBD1. CDR1 NNHDY and CDR2 SYVADS come from the germline V gene. CDR3 size: 14 residues. The junction had 3 bases not matched to a gene; V was cut back by 5 bases and J by 3 bases. The chain's CDR3 is CASRTGEDTGQLYF. CDR3 DNA, as far as it was read: TGTGCCAGCAGGACAGGGGAGGACACCGGG. The full variable domain, in which reference TRBV13-3 and TRBJ2-2 provide the parts outside the CDR3, is EAAVTQSPRSKVAVTGGKVTLSCHQTNNHDYMYWYRQDTGHGLRLIHYSYVADSTEKGDIPDGYKASRPSQENFSLILELASLSQTAVYFCASRTGEDTGQLYFGEGSKLTVL.

This clone has ten or more counts. These gene names are mouse names. The read gets to within 4 residues of the CDR3 end, and the germline J gene fills in the rest. Other DNA sequences in this sample translate to the same CDR3. The chain links TRBV19 to TRBJ2-3; the D gene is possibly TRBD1 (6 bases). The CDR3 is 13 residues long. The V end was cut by 2 bases, the J end by 3 bases, with 7 bases between. Germline CDR1 is FNHDT and CDR2 is SITEND (reference sequence). The CDR3 bases that were read are TGTGCCAGCAGTATCGGACAGGCAGAA. Encoded protein: CASSIGQAE. The entire CDR3 is CASSIGQAETLYF.

Comment on this clone: Mouse gene names and germline throughout. The CDR3 end lies 4 residues beyond the end of the read and is filled in from the germline J gene. The genes are TRBV13-3 and TRBJ2-1; 10 nucleotides align to TRBD2. Germline CDR1 and CDR2: NNHDY and SYVADS. Unmatched junction bases numbered 4, after V lost 4 bases and J lost 0 bases. The length of the CDR3 is 16 residues. The CDR3 bases that were read are TGTGCCAGCAGTCATACTGGGGGGGTTAACTATGCT. This encodes CASSHTGGVNYA. From start to end, the CDR3 is CASSHTGGVNYAEQFF.

This clone was detected many times. The genes and germline here are from mouse. The CDR3 end lies 4 residues beyond the end of the read and is filled in from the germline J gene. The chain joins TRBV13-3 to TRBJ2-3, with 8 positions matching TRBD2. The CDR3 contains 14 residues. CDR1 and CDR2 from the germline V gene are NNHDY and SYVADS. The trim removed 5 bases at V and 3 bases at J, leaving 5 bases unmatched. Incomplete CDR3 DNA: TGTGCCAGCAGCGCTGGGGGGAAGGCAGAA. Protein product: CASSAGGKAE. The whole CDR3 reads CASSAGGKAETLYF.

This clone was recorded many times. The genes are named according to mouse. Read sequence stops 4 residues before the CDR3 end, and the germline J gene provides the missing end. The chain carries TRBV13-3 and TRBJ2-3; the D gene is possibly TRBD1 (5 bases). The CDR3 is 14 amino acids. The V gene's germline CDR1 is NNHDY and CDR2 SYVADS. Trimming pared 1 base from V and 1 base from J, leaving 7 bases between. Partial CDR3 DNA: TGTGCCAGCAGTGATTTCAGGGGTGCAGAA. Translating it yields CASSDFRGAE. The complete CDR3 sequence is CASSDFRGAETLYF.

Comments on this clone: Mouse names are used for the genes. The sequenced fragment ends 4 residues before the CDR3 boundary, so the rest is inferred from the germline J gene. This chain uses TRBV17 with TRBJ2-2, with 8 bases matching TRBD2. This CDR3 is 14 amino acids long. The germline V gene has CDR1 MNHDT and CDR2 YYDKIL. With 6 bases clipped from V and 2 bases from J, the junction kept 2 bases outside the gene matches. CDR3 DNA, as far as it was read: TGTGCTAGCAGGGACTGGGCCAACACCGGG. Translating it yields CASRDWANTG. Given in full, the CDR3 is CASRDWANTGQLYF.

The table lists this clone with a few counts. Gene names and germline match the mouse. The sequenced fragment ends 4 residues before the CDR3 boundary, so the rest is inferred from the germline J gene. The genes are TRBV14 and TRBJ2-7, with a weak D call TRBD1 (6 bases). CDR1 SGHDT and CDR2 FRDEAV come from the germline V gene. Trimming cost V 0 bases and J 3 bases, with 7 bases left between them. This CDR3 has 13 amino acids. CDR3 DNA (partial): TGTGCCAGCAGTTTCTGGGACAACTAT. Residues: CASSFWDNY. The whole CDR3 sequence is CASSFWDNYEQYF. Full variable domain (rest looked up from reference TRBV14 and TRBJ2-7): EAGVTQSPRYAVLQEGQAVSFWCDPISGHDTLYWYQQPRDQGPQLLVYFRDEAVIDNSQLPSDRFSAVRPKGTNSTLKIQSAKQGDTATYLCASSFWDNYEQYFGPGTRLTVL.

Note on this clone: Mouse germline and gene names are used. The read ends 4 residues early relative to the CDR3; the germline J gene fills the gap. The chain combines TRBV13-3 with TRBJ1-1; 11 nucleotides agree with TRBD1. Per germline, CDR1 NNHDY and CDR2 SYVADS. With 5 bases clipped from V and 1 base from J, the junction kept 4 bases outside the gene matches. The CDR3 has 15 amino acids. CDR3 bases read: TGTGCCAGCAGCCCGGGACAGGGGGAAAACACA. Translated: CASSPGQGENT. The CDR3 reads in full as CASSPGQGENTEVFF.

In regard to this clone: Mouse names are used for the genes. The CDR3 end falls 4 residues outside the read, so it is completed with the germline J gene. The chain employs TRBV1 and TRBJ2-7; tentative D call: TRBD2 (6 bases). The V end was cut by 5 bases, the J end by 0 bases, with 8 bases between. Germline CDR1 NSQYPW, CDR2 LRSPGD (reference sequence). The CDR3 extends over 13 amino acids. The DNA read from the CDR3 is TGCACCTGCAGTCATGGGGGCTCCTAT. It translates to CTCSHGGSY. The CDR3 in its entirety is CTCSHGGSYEQYF. The full variable domain, completed using reference TRBV1 and TRBJ2-7, is VTLLEQNPRWRLVPRGQAVNLRCILKNSQYPWMSWYQQDLQKQLQWLFTLRSPGDKEVKSLPGADYLATRVTDTELRLQVANMSQGRTLYCTCSHGGSYEQYFGPGTRLTVL.

In this sample, this clone turned up a few times. The gene names given are mouse names. Coverage ceases 4 residues before the CDR3 finishes, and the germline J gene fills in the end. The chain is built from TRBV13-3 and TRBJ2-5; D is possibly TRBD2 (6 bases). CDR1 is NNHDY, CDR2 SYVADS, per germline. The CDR3 runs 14 residues. Trimming cost V 2 bases and J 2 bases, with 9 bases left between them. Here the CDR3 reads CASSEHWAQDTQYF. The DNA read from the CDR3 is TGTGCCAGCAGTGAACACTGGGCCCAAGAC.

Remarks on this clone: Here the gene names and germline are mouse. The read finishes 4 residues shy of the CDR3 end, and the germline J gene is used to complete it. J is TRBJ2-1 and V is TRBV13-3; 12 bases map to TRBD2. Per the germline V gene, CDR1 is NNHDY and CDR2 is SYVADS. The length of the CDR3 is 16 residues. Incomplete CDR3 DNA: TGTGCCAGCAGTGACAGACTGGGGGGGCGTTGGGCT. As protein: CASSDRLGGRWA. The full CDR3 protein is CASSDRLGGRWAEQFF.

There are many counts of this clone. Gene labels here are mouse ones. The read gets to within 4 residues of the CDR3 end, and the germline J gene fills in the rest. J is TRBJ1-4 and V is TRBV13-3; tentatively, D is TRBD1 (6 bases). Germline V gene data show CDR1 as NNHDY and CDR2 as SYVADS. The CDR3 covers 14 residues. V was clipped by 5 bases and J by 2 bases, with 10 bases between them. The CDR3 loop reads CASRPRGSNERLFF. CDR3 DNA, as far as it was read: TGTGCCAGCAGGCCCAGGGGATCCAACGAA.

About this clone itself: Gene names are the mouse ones. The missing CDR3 end, 4 residues past where the read stops, is filled in from the germline J gene. The V and J genes are TRBV29 and TRBJ2-3; 7 bases match TRBD1. V gave up 6 bases and J gave up 1 base; unmatched junction bases: 4. In germline, CDR1 is MSHET, CDR2 SYDVDS. The CDR3 contains 14 residues. The sequenced CDR3 bases are TGTGCTAGCAGACAGGGGCGAGGTGCAGAA. It yields the protein CASRQGRGAE. The CDR3 reads in full as CASRQGRGAETLYF.

This clone has ten or more counts. The gene names given are mouse names. The CDR3 end is not reached by the read, which stops 4 residues before it; the germline J gene fills it in. The chain couples TRBV13-3 to TRBJ2-7; tentatively, D is TRBD1 (6 bases). The V gene's germline CDR1 is NNHDY and CDR2 SYVADS. The CDR3 has 13 amino acids. V was cut by 7 bases and J by 1 base, with 12 bases left in between. The CDR3 loop is CASSAQGSYEQYF. The covered CDR3 bases are TGTGCCAGCTCCGCGCAGGGGTCCTAT.